The T cell receptor beta chain under discussion was sequenced for a study of cytotoxic CD8 clonotypes in ibrutinib-treated CLL (dated by TCRdb to the early 2020s). Some background on the complete study: The cohort included some 14 treatment-naive and 11 to 12 relapsed/refractory patients; 17 were IGHV unmutated. Responses were partial in about 25 patients and complete in 2; after median approximately 69 months follow-up, roughly 15 stayed in remission and approximately 12 progressed. Of the roughly 86 people in the trial, about two dozen had longitudinal samples available. Samples at response were collected after a median of 12 months of treatment, with a range of about 6 to 40 months. On average, each sample had roughly 230,000 productive templates and more than 75,000 productive rearrangements. Every remission and progressive disease sample was obtained while ibrutinib was still being received by the patients. Cryopreserved peripheral blood mononuclear cells were collected at three points: before therapy, at response, and at either sustained remission or disease progression.

The full study reports these points: Sampling times were not matched between patients in sustained remission and patients whose disease was progressing, and lymph node repertoires were not examined. Clonality increased at ibrutinib response, stayed stable in sustained remission, and fell back toward baseline at progression. Public clonotypes were rare and either contracted or stayed stable during treatment, and the rise in clonality at ibrutinib response reflected the expansion of private clonotypes. Baseline clonality was found to be higher than that of age-matched healthy donors and was strongly correlated with circulating CD8+ T-cell counts.

As to this clone: Its antigen has not been determined. Base qualities are not at hand, and no much larger clone is one base apart.

The CDR3 spans 13 residues, from the cysteine through the phenylalanine. CDR3 DNA only is kept here, 39 bases in frame from base 1. Sequences ENHRY (CDR1) and SYGVKD (CDR2) are obtained from the germline V gene. At the junction V is shortened by 7 bases and J by 5 bases, with 12 bases in between. Sample time point, as interpreted from the label and publication: progressive disease on ibrutinib. For TCR beta library preparation, roughly 2 micrograms of genomic DNA were extracted from the cryopreserved PBMCs. Longitudinal blood samples from CLL patients on ibrutinib monotherapy were analyzed using high-throughput TCR beta sequencing. The patients took part in an open-label, single-center phase 2 trial of ibrutinib monotherapy. On a MiSeq, deep resolution sequencing aimed for a depth between 1 in 1 million and 1 in 200,000 T cells, with each clonotype covered approximately 10x on average. The immunoSEQ hsTCRB Kit was used to generate the TCR beta libraries. Per the authors' processing: The data were analyzed with ImmunoSEQ Analyzer and ImmunoSEQ Data Assistant, and V, D and J gene assignments followed IMGT definitions. Clonality, which ranges from 0 to 1, was calculated as one minus the normalized Shannon entropy of productive rearrangement frequencies. Public clonotype analysis was restricted to overrepresented clonotypes comprising at least 0.05% of each patient's repertoire. Around 14 repertoires from age-matched healthy donors, obtained from immuneACCESS, served as clonality controls. TCRdb took this table from immuneACCESS and kept in-frame rearrangements with V and J called. Such tables lack part of the clones; where checked against another copy, unresolved V genes explain under half of the gap, and the rest is unexplained. The V and J calls and the clone size are those of that table, but D and trimming were determined from the DNA. The sample has about 300,000 clones on record, 76% of them singletons. Jointly, the top ten make up roughly 5% of the sample.

This receptor was identified in a human donor with chronic lymphocytic leukemia. Here the sequenced sample was PBMCs, taken at disease progression, from a patient treated with ibrutinib. Recombination joined TRBV10-3 with TRBJ1-5; the D region possibly corresponds to TRBD1 (6 bases align). The bases read TGTGCCATCAAGGCGGCAGGGGATCAGCCCCAGCATTTT. Its protein product is CAIKAAGDQPQHF.